Listed below are T cell receptor beta chains from one sample, sequenced in a study of CD8+CD57+ T cells in acquired aplastic anemia. TCRdb fed the reads into MiXCR, producing one record per CDR3 protein. The data show over 200,000 distinct CDR3 sequences, with over 60% seen just once and roughly 29% held by the top ten. Specimen: sorted CD4+, CD8+, or CD8+CD57+ T cells (not recorded which) from PBMCs. The receptor set was obtained from a human donor in good health. Each CDR3 is given with its conserved first and last residue. The order of the fields is CDR3 protein, CDR3 DNA, clone size, V gene, D gene, CDR3 length, J gene. A D gene is named only where the DNA matches it firmly. Only part of the rows carry a size: once, few, many, or a class if the clone is expanded.

CDR3aa: CASSQRDSQGGTQYF
CDR3nt: TGCGCCAGCAGTCAGCGGGACTCCCAGGGTGGGACCCAGTACTTC
abundance: -
v_gene: TRBV10-2
d_gene: TRBD2
len: 15
j_gene: TRBJ2-5

CDR3aa: CASSPNRLAGGTDTQYF
CDR3nt: TGTGCCAGCAGCCCGAACAGACTAGCGGGCGGGACAGATACGCAGTATTTT
abundance: -
v_gene: TRBV7-8
d_gene: TRBD2
len: 17
j_gene: TRBJ2-3

CDR3aa: CASSRDLTGAHGYTF
CDR3nt: TGTGCCAGCAGCCGTGATTTGACAGGGGCCCATGGCTACACCTTC
abundance: -
v_gene: TRBV7-9
d_gene: TRBD1
len: 15
j_gene: TRBJ1-2

CDR3aa: CASSRQNQPQHF
CDR3nt: TGTGCCAGCAGCCGACAAAATCAGCCCCAGCATTTT
abundance: many
v_gene: TRBV7-9
d_gene: -
len: 12
j_gene: TRBJ1-5

CDR3aa: CASTTRDRGETQYF
CDR3nt: TGTGCCAGCACCACCCGGGACAGAGGAGAGACCCAGTACTTC
abundance: -
v_gene: TRBV7-2
d_gene: TRBD1
len: 14
j_gene: TRBJ2-5

CDR3aa: CSARDDSNQPQHF
CDR3nt: TGCAGTGCTCGGGACGATAGCAATCAGCCCCAGCATTTT
abundance: once
v_gene: TRBV20-1
d_gene: -
len: 13
j_gene: TRBJ1-5

CDR3aa: CSAGNGQGGYGYTF
CDR3nt: TGCAGTGCTGGGAATGGACAGGGCGGCTATGGCTACACCTTC
abundance: -
v_gene: TRBV20-1
d_gene: TRBD1
len: 14
j_gene: TRBJ1-2

CDR3aa: CASSPGTANTGELFF
CDR3nt: TGTGCCAGTAGTCCTGGGACGGCGAACACCGGGGAGCTGTTTTTT
abundance: many
v_gene: TRBV19
d_gene: -
len: 15
j_gene: TRBJ2-2

CDR3aa: CSVDEAGYNEQFF
CDR3nt: TGCAGTGTCGACGAGGCAGGGTACAATGAGCAGTTCTTC
abundance: -
v_gene: TRBV29-1
d_gene: -
len: 13
j_gene: TRBJ2-1

CDR3aa: CASKLGTDTGYTF
CDR3nt: TGTGCCAGTAAGCTCGGGACAGATACCGGCTACACCTTC
abundance: once
v_gene: TRBV25-1
d_gene: TRBD1
len: 13
j_gene: TRBJ1-2

CDR3aa: CASSLGTGGVSWYEQYF
CDR3nt: TGTGCCAGCAGCTTAGGGACAGGGGGCGTCAGTTGGTACGAGCAGTACTTC
abundance: -
v_gene: TRBV7-9
d_gene: TRBD1
len: 17
j_gene: TRBJ2-7

CDR3aa: CASSITRSGSYEQYF
CDR3nt: TGTGCCAGTAGTATAACTAGGTCAGGGTCCTACGAGCAGTACTTC
abundance: -
v_gene: TRBV19
d_gene: -
len: 15
j_gene: TRBJ2-7

CDR3aa: CASSQEAGGPYEQYF
CDR3nt: TGCGCCAGCAGCCAAGAGGCGGGGGGGCCCTACGAGCAGTACTTC
abundance: -
v_gene: TRBV4-3
d_gene: TRBD2
len: 15
j_gene: TRBJ2-7

CDR3aa: CATSRSRGQGADTQYF
CDR3nt: TGTGCCACCAGCCGCAGCCGGGGACAGGGCGCAGATACGCAATATTTT
abundance: -
v_gene: TRBV15
d_gene: TRBD1
len: 16
j_gene: TRBJ2-3

CDR3aa: CAWSVTSGNEQFF
CDR3nt: TGTGCCTGGAGTGTGACTAGCGGAAATGAGCAGTTCTTC
abundance: -
v_gene: TRBV30
d_gene: TRBD2
len: 13
j_gene: TRBJ2-1

CDR3aa: CASSPGEGGTTKFF
CDR3nt: TGTGCCAGCAGCCCGGGGGAGGGGGGGACAACCAAGTTCTTC
abundance: once
v_gene: TRBV7-6
d_gene: -
len: 14
j_gene: TRBJ2-1

CDR3aa: CASSLAGPLNTEAFF
CDR3nt: TGTGCCAGCAGCTTAGCGGGGCCCCTGAACACTGAAGCTTTCTTT
abundance: -
v_gene: TRBV7-2
d_gene: -
len: 15
j_gene: TRBJ1-1

CDR3aa: CASSREGGSGANVLTF
CDR3nt: TGTGCCAGCAGTCGCGAGGGGGGCTCTGGGGCCAACGTCCTGACTTTC
abundance: -
v_gene: TRBV25-1
d_gene: -
len: 16
j_gene: TRBJ2-6

CDR3aa: CSVEHSGGAVGEQFF
CDR3nt: TGCAGCGTTGAACATAGCGGGGGGGCAGTCGGTGAGCAGTTCTTC
abundance: -
v_gene: TRBV29-1
d_gene: TRBD2
len: 15
j_gene: TRBJ2-1

CDR3aa: CSVEGQTYEQYF
CDR3nt: TGCAGCGTTGAGGGACAGACCTACGAGCAGTACTTC
abundance: -
v_gene: TRBV29-1
d_gene: TRBD1
len: 12
j_gene: TRBJ2-7

CDR3aa: CSARDGGVNYNEQFF
CDR3nt: TGCAGTGCTAGAGACGGCGGGGTTAACTACAATGAGCAGTTCTTC
abundance: -
v_gene: TRBV20-1
d_gene: -
len: 15
j_gene: TRBJ2-1

CDR3aa: CASSSTGNTEAFF
CDR3nt: TGTGCCAGCAGTTCCACAGGGAACACTGAAGCTTTCTTT
abundance: few
v_gene: TRBV27
d_gene: -
len: 13
j_gene: TRBJ1-1

CDR3aa: CASSLDGGTGETQYF
CDR3nt: TGTGCCAGCAGCTTAGATGGGGGGACCGGGGAGACCCAGTACTTC
abundance: -
v_gene: TRBV7-2
d_gene: -
len: 15
j_gene: TRBJ2-5

CDR3aa: CSADGSGSTDTQYF
CDR3nt: TGCAGTGCTGACGGTAGCGGGAGCACCGATACGCAGTATTTT
abundance: -
v_gene: TRBV20-1
d_gene: TRBD2
len: 14
j_gene: TRBJ2-3

CDR3aa: CSVGDRGMSSYEQYF
CDR3nt: TGCAGCGTGGGGGACAGGGGAATGAGCTCCTACGAGCAGTACTTC
abundance: many
v_gene: TRBV29-1
d_gene: TRBD1
len: 15
j_gene: TRBJ2-7

CDR3aa: CASSEQGFEQYF
CDR3nt: TGTGCCAGTAGTGAACAGGGGTTCGAGCAGTACTTC
abundance: few
v_gene: TRBV19
d_gene: TRBD1
len: 12
j_gene: TRBJ2-7

CDR3aa: CASSEVDRAHQPQHF
CDR3nt: TGTGCCAGCAGTGAAGTGGACAGGGCCCATCAGCCCCAGCATTTT
abundance: many
v_gene: TRBV6-1
d_gene: TRBD1
len: 15
j_gene: TRBJ1-5

CDR3aa: CASSLFLSEAMNEQYF
CDR3nt: TGCGCCAGCAGCTTGTTTCTCAGCGAGGCGATGAACGAGCAGTACTTC
abundance: many
v_gene: TRBV5-1
d_gene: -
len: 16
j_gene: TRBJ2-7

CDR3aa: CASSEEGAGAYEQYF
CDR3nt: TGTGCCAGCAGTGAAGAGGGGGCGGGGGCCTACGAGCAGTACTTC
abundance: -
v_gene: TRBV9
d_gene: -
len: 15
j_gene: TRBJ2-7

CDR3aa: CASSLTTGGAEAFF
CDR3nt: TGTGCCAGTAGTTTGACAACAGGGGGCGCTGAAGCTTTCTTT
abundance: -
v_gene: TRBV19
d_gene: TRBD1
len: 14
j_gene: TRBJ1-1

CDR3aa: CASNGGGAETQYF
CDR3nt: TGTGCCAGCAACGGCGGGGGGGCGGAGACCCAGTACTTC
abundance: few
v_gene: TRBV7-2
d_gene: TRBD2
len: 13
j_gene: TRBJ2-5

CDR3aa: CASSDGSRNYKQFF
CDR3nt: TGTGCCAGCAGCGACGGTAGCCGGAATTATAAGCAGTTCTTC
abundance: many
v_gene: TRBV9
d_gene: -
len: 14
j_gene: TRBJ2-1

CDR3aa: CASSQTSGSHEQYF
CDR3nt: TGTGCCAGCAGCCAGACTAGCGGGAGCCATGAGCAGTACTTC
abundance: -
v_gene: TRBV7-9
d_gene: TRBD2
len: 14
j_gene: TRBJ2-7

CDR3aa: CASSVGLAESYNEQFF
CDR3nt: TGTGCCAGCAGTGTAGGACTAGCGGAGTCCTACAATGAGCAGTTCTTC
abundance: -
v_gene: TRBV6-4
d_gene: TRBD2
len: 16
j_gene: TRBJ2-1

CDR3aa: CSARDSGRWGGYTF
CDR3nt: TGCAGTGCTAGAGATAGCGGCAGATGGGGTGGCTACACCTTC
abundance: once
v_gene: TRBV20-1
d_gene: -
len: 14
j_gene: TRBJ1-2

CDR3aa: CASSEAAEAFF
CDR3nt: TGTGCCAGCAGTGAGGCAGCTGAAGCTTTCTTT
abundance: -
v_gene: TRBV2
d_gene: -
len: 11
j_gene: TRBJ1-1

CDR3aa: CASSDDLTYEQYF
CDR3nt: TGTGCCAGCAGTGACGACTTAACCTACGAGCAGTACTTC
abundance: -
v_gene: TRBV2
d_gene: -
len: 13
j_gene: TRBJ2-7

CDR3aa: CASSLGGVVSLVF
CDR3nt: TGTGCCAGCAGCTTAGGGGGGGTTGTAAGTTTGGTCTTC
abundance: -
v_gene: TRBV7-9
d_gene: -
len: 13
j_gene: TRBJ1-2

CDR3aa: CASSQEAGGASYEQYF
CDR3nt: TGTGCCAGCAGTCAAGAAGCGGGTGGTGCATCCTACGAGCAGTACTTC
abundance: -
v_gene: TRBV4-2
d_gene: -
len: 16
j_gene: TRBJ2-7

CDR3aa: CATSGLNNEQFF
CDR3nt: TGTGCCACCAGTGGTCTGAACAATGAGCAGTTCTTC
abundance: -
v_gene: TRBV24-1
d_gene: -
len: 12
j_gene: TRBJ2-1

CDR3aa: CASSQYKNTEAFF
CDR3nt: TGTGCCAGCAGCCAATACAAGAACACTGAAGCTTTCTTT
abundance: -
v_gene: TRBV7-3
d_gene: -
len: 13
j_gene: TRBJ1-1

CDR3aa: CSAEAAWNTEAFF
CDR3nt: TGCAGTGCTGAGGCAGCCTGGAACACTGAAGCTTTCTTT
abundance: -
v_gene: TRBV20-1
d_gene: -
len: 13
j_gene: TRBJ1-1

CDR3aa: CASSRPAELFF
CDR3nt: TGTGCCAGCAGCCGACCAGCGGAGCTGTTTTTT
abundance: -
v_gene: TRBV7-9
d_gene: -
len: 11
j_gene: TRBJ2-2

CDR3aa: CATSPSGGAIKELFF
CDR3nt: TGTGCCACCAGCCCTAGCGGGGGGGCCATCAAGGAGCTGTTTTTT
abundance: -
v_gene: TRBV15
d_gene: TRBD2
len: 15
j_gene: TRBJ2-2

CDR3aa: CASSIEGGTLIYGYTF
CDR3nt: TGTGCCAGTAGTATAGAGGGAGGAACACTGATCTATGGCTACACCTTC
abundance: many
v_gene: TRBV19
d_gene: -
len: 16
j_gene: TRBJ1-2

CDR3aa: CASSPRTSGGRETQYF
CDR3nt: TGTGCCAGCAGCCCTCGGACTAGCGGGGGGCGGGAGACCCAGTACTTC
abundance: -
v_gene: TRBV5-1
d_gene: TRBD2
len: 16
j_gene: TRBJ2-5

CDR3aa: CASSGGQDTGELFF
CDR3nt: TGTGCCAGCAGCGGTGGACAGGACACCGGGGAGCTGTTTTTT
abundance: many
v_gene: TRBV9
d_gene: TRBD1
len: 14
j_gene: TRBJ2-2

CDR3aa: CASSQEEGSYNEQFF
CDR3nt: TGTGCCAGCAGCCAAGAGGAGGGTTCCTACAATGAGCAGTTCTTC
abundance: many
v_gene: TRBV4-2
d_gene: -
len: 15
j_gene: TRBJ2-1

CDR3aa: CASSRARGDNQPQHF
CDR3nt: TGTGCCAGCAGCCGGGCCCGGGGAGACAATCAGCCCCAGCATTTT
abundance: -
v_gene: TRBV7-2
d_gene: -
len: 15
j_gene: TRBJ1-5

CDR3aa: CSARGTSGSTADTQYF
CDR3nt: TGCAGTGCTAGGGGGACTAGCGGGAGTACCGCAGATACGCAGTATTTT
abundance: -
v_gene: TRBV20-1
d_gene: TRBD2
len: 16
j_gene: TRBJ2-3

CDR3aa: CASSIAGQGVGEQYF
CDR3nt: TGTGCCAGTAGTATAGCAGGACAGGGGGTAGGCGAGCAGTACTTC
abundance: -
v_gene: TRBV19
d_gene: TRBD1
len: 15
j_gene: TRBJ2-7